The T cell receptor (beta chain) described here comes from a study of T cell repertoires in cytomegalovirus infection. As for the study in general: Matching HLA type, along with CMV infection, was indicated by public TCR beta signatures. The study's findings and limits: Accumulated public TCR beta family frequency recognized individuals carrying CMV together with the relevant HLA. HLA-C-restricted TCR beta clonotypes specific for CMV led the ex vivo response.

In its sample, this clonotype was seen many times. Antigen unknown. Using its own MiXCR run on the reads, TCRdb lists one record per CDR3 protein. The sample has 200,000 to 300,000 distinct CDR3 sequences, approximately 9% seen once; the top ten hold more than 13%. CDR3 length: 16 amino acids. V gave up 0 bases and J gave up 8 bases; unmatched junction bases: 8. Germline lookup yields CDR1 MNHEY and CDR2 SVGEGT. Sequencing was carried out using PBMCs. This sequence joins TRBV6-2 or TRBV6-3 and TRBJ2-2; 8 bases match TRBD2. The sequence was obtained from a human donor in good health (CMV status not recorded). Some clones in this sample may be carry-over from other donors' samples. CDR3: CASSYSTGGPDGELFF. In nucleotides, the CDR3 is TGTGCCAGCAGTTACTCGACGGGAGGGCCGGATGGGGAGCTGTTTTTT.